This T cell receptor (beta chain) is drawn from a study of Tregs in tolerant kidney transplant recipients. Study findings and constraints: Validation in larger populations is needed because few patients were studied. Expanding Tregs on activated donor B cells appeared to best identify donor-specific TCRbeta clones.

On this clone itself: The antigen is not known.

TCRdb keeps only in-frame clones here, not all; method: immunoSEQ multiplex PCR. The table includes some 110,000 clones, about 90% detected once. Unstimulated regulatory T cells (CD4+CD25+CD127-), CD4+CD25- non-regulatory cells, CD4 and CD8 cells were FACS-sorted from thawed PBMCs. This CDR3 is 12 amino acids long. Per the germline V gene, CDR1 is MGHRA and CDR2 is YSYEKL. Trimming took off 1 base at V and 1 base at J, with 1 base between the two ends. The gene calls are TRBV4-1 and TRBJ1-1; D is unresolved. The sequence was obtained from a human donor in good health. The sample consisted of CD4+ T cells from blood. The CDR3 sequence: CASSQGNTEAFF. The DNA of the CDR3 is TGCGCCAGCAGCCAAGGGAACACTGAAGCTTTCTTT.